These 24 T cell receptor beta chains share one sample of origin, sequenced in a study of T cell repertoires in cytomegalovirus infection. These receptors are not linked to any known antigen. TCRdb reanalysed the reads using MiXCR and keeps one entry per CDR3 protein. The table has approximately 600,000 distinct CDR3 sequences, about 40% seen once. Sample: cultured PBMCs, taken from culture after CMV antigen stimulation. The receptor source for this set is a human donor in good health (CMV status not recorded). Some clones in this sample may be carry-over from other donors' samples.

This clonotype occurred a few times. The CDR3 DNA follows: TGTGCCAGCAGCTTAGGGGACAGGGGGTCGGGTGAGCAGTTCTTC. As protein: CASSLGDRGSGEQFF. V gene TRBV7-2 combines with J gene TRBJ2-1; 11 bases map to TRBD1. V lost 1 base and J lost 9; bases outside the gene matches: 5. Germline lookup yields CDR1 SGHTA and CDR2 FQGNSA. This CDR3 contains 15 residues. The entire variable domain, with the rest obtained from reference TRBV7-2 and TRBJ2-1, is as follows: GAGVSQSPSNKVTEKGKDVELRCDPISGHTALYWYRQSLGQGLEFLIYFQGNSAPDKSGLPSDRFSAERTGGSVSTLTIQRTQQEDSAVYLCASSLGDRGSGEQFFGPGTRLTVL.

The rearrangement links TRBV7-2 to TRBJ2-5; D possibly matches TRBD1 or TRBD2 (7 bases each). The V and J ends lost 7 bases and 1 base respectively, with 16 bases between them. This CDR3 comprises 15 residues. The V gene's germline CDR1 is SGHTA and CDR2 FQGNSA. CDR3 protein: CASTLQGGAQETQYF. DNA for the CDR3: TGTGCCAGCACCCTGCAGGGGGGGGCCCAAGAGACCCAGTACTTC.

This chain joins TRBV11-2 and TRBJ1-1, with D uncertain. There are 12 residues in the CDR3. Germline V CDR1 and CDR2: SGHAT, FQNNGV. The V and J ends lost 1 base and 8 bases respectively, with 8 bases between them. The CDR3 DNA reads as TGTGCCAGCAGCTTAGGGCAGGAAGAAGCTTTCTTT. It translates to CASSLGQEEAFF.

Points on this clonotype: The junction and the germline gene differ at one end; a read error may be behind it. The rearrangement joins TRBV28 to TRBJ1-1; a possible D gene is TRBD1 (5 bases). Per germline, CDR1 MDHEN and CDR2 SYDVKM. The CDR3 is 13 amino acids. CDR3 DNA: TGTCCCAGCAGCCGGGGACGGAACACTGAAGCTTTCTTT. This encodes CPSSRGRNTEAFF.

This clonotype occurred a few times. The rearrangement joins TRBV7-9 to TRBJ2-4; D is unclear. CDR1 SEHNR and CDR2 FQNEAQ come from the germline V gene (reference sequence). V was cut by 3 bases and J by 5 bases, with 11 bases left in between. The length of the CDR3 is 14 residues. The CDR3 protein is CASSFLIGQNIQYF. In DNA form, the CDR3 reads TGTGCCAGCAGCTTTCTGATAGGCCAAAACATTCAGTACTTC.

The chain combines TRBV7-2 with TRBJ1-4, with D perhaps matching TRBD1 (6 bases). The V and J ends lost 5 bases and 5 bases respectively, with 15 bases between them. The CDR3 is 15 residues long. Germline V gene lookup returns CDR1 SGHTA and CDR2 FQGNSA. In DNA, the CDR3 is TGTGCCAGCAGCAAGCGACAGGTTTGGAATGAAAAACTGTTTTTT. Protein: CASSKRQVWNEKLFF.

This rearrangement joins TRBV6-1 to TRBJ2-1; 11 bases are shared with TRBD2. Trimming removed 3 bases from V and 7 bases from J; junction bases left unmatched: 11. The CDR3 spans 17 residues. The germline CDR1 and CDR2 sequences are MNHNS and SASEGT. The CDR3 protein is CASSEGTSGPGGNEQFF. CDR3 nucleotides: TGTGCCAGCAGTGAGGGGACTAGCGGCCCAGGGGGGAATGAGCAGTTCTTC.

This rearrangement joins TRBV10-3 to TRBJ2-3; TRBD1 matches 10 bases. The CDR3 has 14 residues. J lost 0 bases, V lost 6 bases, and 0 bases had no gene match. Germline-derived CDR1 and CDR2 are ENHRY and SYGVKD. CDR3 protein: CAIRDRGSTDTQYF. The DNA of the CDR3 is TGTGCCATCAGGGACAGGGGGAGCACAGATACGCAGTATTTT.

The rearrangement joins TRBV6-6 to TRBJ2-1; D gene uncertain. CDR1 and CDR2 from the germline V gene are MNHNY and SVGAGI (reference sequence). Trimming took off 6 bases at V and 5 bases at J, with 11 bases between the two ends. This CDR3 spans 13 amino acids. CDR3 DNA sequence: TGTGCCAGCAGCCCTGGACCCGACAATGAGCAGTTCTTC. Its protein product is CASSPGPDNEQFF.

V gene TRBV7-2 combines with J gene TRBJ1-3; D not certain. In germline, CDR1 is SGHTA, CDR2 FQGNSA. This CDR3 has 15 amino acids. The germline V and J ends were trimmed by 2 bases and 0 bases, with 8 bases remaining between them. DNA of the CDR3: TGTGCCAGCAGCTTATTCCCAGGCTCTGGAAACACCATATATTTT. As protein: CASSLFPGSGNTIYF.

The V and J genes are TRBV7-9 and TRBJ2-2; 7 nucleotides agree with TRBD2. The length of the CDR3 is 15 residues. Germline lookup yields CDR1 SEHNR and CDR2 FQNEAQ (reference sequence). Germline trimming cut 4 bases from V and 6 bases from J; bases unmatched to any gene: 8. The CDR3, as DNA: TGTGCCAGCAGCTCCGGGGACTATGGGGCCGGGGAGCTGTTTTTT. It is translated as CASSSGDYGAGELFF.

Only a few counts were recorded for this clonotype. The chain couples TRBV6-6 to TRBJ2-3; possible D gene TRBD2, 6 bases. The CDR3 has 15 residues. From germline, CDR1 is MNHNY and CDR2 SVGAGI (reference sequence). Trimming shortened V by 4 bases and J by 3 bases, and 14 bases separated the two germline ends. CDR3 loop: CASSLLAPQTDTQYF. DNA for the CDR3: TGTGCCAGCAGTTTACTAGCCCCCCAGACAGATACGCAGTATTTT.

This clonotype has just a few counts. The chain couples TRBV6-2 or TRBV6-3 to TRBJ2-7; D not resolved. V lost 6 bases and J 2 bases, leaving 11 bases between the germline ends. The CDR3 spans 13 residues. The germline CDR1 and CDR2 sequences are MNHEY and SVGEGT. The CDR3 spells CASRLDGPYEQYF. In DNA form, the CDR3 reads TGTGCCAGCAGACTGGACGGACCCTACGAGCAGTACTTC.

This clonotype was seen more than once but under ten times. The rearrangement links TRBV6-1 to TRBJ2-7; the D is unclear. The CDR3 is 13 amino acids. In germline, CDR1 is MNHNS, CDR2 SASEGT. Deletions cut 10 bases from V and 1 base from J, with 14 bases between. The DNA for the CDR3 is TGTGCCACCGGTCCGCACGTATCCTACGAGCAGTACTTC. Translation gives CATGPHVSYEQYF.

The CDR3 DNA reads TGTGCCAGCAGTGGAGTGCAGCACTACAATGAGCAGTTCTTC. This codes for CASSGVQHYNEQFF. The chain joins TRBV6-6 to TRBJ2-1; no clear D gene. The CDR3 is made up of 14 amino acids. From germline, CDR1 is MNHNY and CDR2 SVGAGI (reference sequence). The V end lost 5 bases, the J end lost 3 bases, and 11 bases lay between the germline ends.

The chain recombines TRBV29-1 with TRBJ1-1, with D possibly TRBD1 on 6 matching bases. V shed 4 bases and J shed 0 bases, with 9 bases lying between them. Germline V lookup: CDR1 SQVTM, CDR2 ANQGSEA. The CDR3 is made up of 13 amino acids. DNA for the CDR3: TGCAGCGTTGGGGGGACAATGAACACTGAAGCTTTCTTT. This sequence encodes CSVGGTMNTEAFF.

This clonotype turned up a few times. The chain carries TRBV6-1 and TRBJ1-1, with D uncertain. Trimming stripped 7 bases from V and 0 bases from J, with 9 bases between. The CDR3 is 13 amino acids. From germline, CDR1 is MNHNS and CDR2 SASEGT. The CDR3 DNA sequence: TGTGCCAGCATTGCAGGAGTGAACACTGAAGCTTTCTTT. This gives the protein CASIAGVNTEAFF.

This clonotype was counted a few times. The chain is built from TRBV7-2 and TRBJ2-3, with TRBD1 as a possible D gene (6 bases). Trimming took off 5 bases at V and 4 bases at J, with 16 bases between the two ends. The V gene's germline CDR1 is SGHTA and CDR2 FQGNSA. This CDR3 contains 15 residues. The CDR3 DNA is TGTGCCAGCAGCCCCCGGCTTCCAGGGGCAGATACGCAGTATTTT. It is translated as CASSPRLPGADTQYF.

The CDR3 reads CASRAGGPRFGDGYTF. In nucleotides, the CDR3 is TGTGCCAGCAGGGCCGGGGGCCCGCGATTCGGAGATGGCTACACCTTC. The rearrangement links TRBV6-6 to TRBJ1-2; tentative D call: TRBD1 (6 bases). Germline CDR1 MNHNY, CDR2 SVGAGI (reference sequence). V shed 6 bases and J shed 6 bases, with 23 bases lying between them. The CDR3 runs 16 residues.

This clonotype was seen a handful of times. The V call is TRBV7-2, the J call TRBJ1-1; a possible D gene is TRBD1 (6 bases). The CDR3 runs to 15 residues. The V and J ends lost 5 bases and 10 bases respectively, with 23 bases between them. CDR1 SGHTA and CDR2 FQGNSA come from the germline V gene. CDR3 DNA: TGTGCCAGCAGCCGGGGGGCAGGGGCCCCGTATCCAGCTTTCTTT. This encodes CASSRGAGAPYPAFF.

This clonotype has a handful of counts. The chain combines TRBV2 with TRBJ2-7; D gene ambiguous. Between the trimmed V and J ends, which lost 6 bases and 0 bases, there was a span of 15 bases. There are 15 residues in the CDR3. Germline assignment: CDR1 SNHLY and CDR2 FYNNEI. Here the CDR3 reads CASSDPGKSSYEQYF. Written as DNA, the CDR3 is TGTGCCAGCAGCGACCCAGGAAAGAGCTCCTACGAGCAGTACTTC.

This rearrangement joins TRBV7-2 to TRBJ2-7; D is unclear. Germline V gene data show CDR1 as SGHTA and CDR2 as FQGNSA. The CDR3 length is 12 residues. Between the trimmed V and J ends, which lost 5 bases and 4 bases, there was a span of 9 bases. DNA of the CDR3: TGTGCCAGCAGCGGGGTGAGGTACGAGCAGTACTTC. Amino acid sequence: CASSGVRYEQYF.

J is TRBJ2-3 and V is TRBV7-9; D is unresolved. The CDR3 length is 16 residues. Germline V gives CDR1 SEHNR, CDR2 FQNEAQ (reference sequence). The V and J ends lost 5 bases and 5 bases respectively, with 20 bases between them. The CDR3 DNA reads as TGTGCCAGCAGCCCCGCCAGTCCGGCCGTGGAAGATACGCAGTATTTT. The encoded protein is CASSPASPAVEDTQYF.

This clonotype was observed a handful of times. V usage is TRBV4-1 and J usage is TRBJ1-1, with a weak D call TRBD1 (6 bases). Germline V CDR1 and CDR2: MGHRA, YSYEKL. Trimming cost V 1 base and J 5 bases, with 11 bases left between them. The CDR3 runs 14 residues. The DNA for the CDR3 is TGCGCCAGCAGCCAAGCACAGGGCTTGACTGAAGCTTTCTTT. Its protein is CASSQAQGLTEAFF.